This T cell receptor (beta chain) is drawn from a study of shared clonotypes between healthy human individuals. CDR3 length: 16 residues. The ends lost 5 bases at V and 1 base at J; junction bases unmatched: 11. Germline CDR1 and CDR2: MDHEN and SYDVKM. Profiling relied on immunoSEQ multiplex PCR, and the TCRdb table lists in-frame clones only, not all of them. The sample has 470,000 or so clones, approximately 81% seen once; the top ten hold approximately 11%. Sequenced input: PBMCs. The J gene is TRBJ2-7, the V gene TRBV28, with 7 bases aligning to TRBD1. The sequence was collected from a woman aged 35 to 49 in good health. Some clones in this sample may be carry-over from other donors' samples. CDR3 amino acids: CASSLTGWGTSYEQYF. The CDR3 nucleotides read TGTGCCAGCAGTCTGACAGGGTGGGGGACATCCTACGAGCAGTACTTC.